This T cell receptor beta chain came from a study of blood T cell repertoires in COVID-19. Study-wide context: COVID-19 samples collected from the United States, Italy and Spain covered acute and convalescent phases.

The CDR3 extends over 12 amino acids. V was shortened by 4 bases and J by 12 bases, with 13 bases between the two germline ends. Sequencing was performed with immunoSEQ multiplex PCR; in TCRdb, only in-frame clones are kept and a portion is missing. The sample lists just over 15,000 clones; 80% to 85% were seen once. Sequenced input: peripheral blood. The chain uses TRBV12-3 or TRBV12-4 and TRBJ2-1; no definite D call. The source is a human donor in a cohort sampled during active COVID-19. CDR3 DNA: TGTGCCAGCAGTTCTGACTCCAATCGGCAGTTCTTC. This gives the protein CASSSDSNRQFF.